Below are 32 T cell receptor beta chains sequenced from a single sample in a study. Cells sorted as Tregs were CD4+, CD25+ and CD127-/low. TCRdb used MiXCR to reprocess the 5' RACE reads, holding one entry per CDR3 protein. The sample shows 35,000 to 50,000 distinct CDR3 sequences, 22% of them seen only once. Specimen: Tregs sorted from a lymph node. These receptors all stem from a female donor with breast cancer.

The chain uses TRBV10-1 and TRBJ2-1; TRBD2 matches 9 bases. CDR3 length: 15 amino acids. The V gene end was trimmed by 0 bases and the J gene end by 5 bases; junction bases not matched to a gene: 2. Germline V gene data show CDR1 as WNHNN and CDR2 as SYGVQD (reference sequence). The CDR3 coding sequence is TGCGCCAGCAGTGAGTCCATAGCGGGGGACAATGAGCAGTTCTTC. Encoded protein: CASSESIAGDNEQFF.

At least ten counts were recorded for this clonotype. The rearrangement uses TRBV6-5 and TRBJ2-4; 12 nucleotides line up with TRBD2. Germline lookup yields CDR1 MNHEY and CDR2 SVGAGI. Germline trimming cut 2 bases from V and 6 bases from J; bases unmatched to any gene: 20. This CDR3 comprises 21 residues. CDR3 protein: CASSYRASLAGGPFPLNIQYF. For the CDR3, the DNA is TGTGCCAGCAGTTACAGGGCTTCGCTAGCGGGAGGGCCGTTCCCATTAAACATTCAGTACTTC.

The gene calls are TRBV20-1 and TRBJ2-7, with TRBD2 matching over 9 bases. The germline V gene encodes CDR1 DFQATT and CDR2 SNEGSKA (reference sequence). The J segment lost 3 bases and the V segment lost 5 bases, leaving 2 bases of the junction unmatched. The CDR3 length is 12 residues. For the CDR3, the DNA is TGCAGTGCTCCGACTAGCGGCTACGAGCAGTACTTC. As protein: CSAPTSGYEQYF.

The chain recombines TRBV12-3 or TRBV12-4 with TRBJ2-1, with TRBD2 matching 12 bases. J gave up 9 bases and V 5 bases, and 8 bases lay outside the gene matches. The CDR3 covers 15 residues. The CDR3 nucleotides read TGTGCCAGCAGTCCCCTAGCGGGAGGGCTGAGTGAGCAGTTCTTC. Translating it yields CASSPLAGGLSEQFF.

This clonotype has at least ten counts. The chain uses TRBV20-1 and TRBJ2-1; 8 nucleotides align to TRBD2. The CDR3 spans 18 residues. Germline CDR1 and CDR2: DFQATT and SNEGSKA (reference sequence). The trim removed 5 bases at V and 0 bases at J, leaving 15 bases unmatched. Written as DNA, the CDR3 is TGCAGTGCTTCATCGGGGGCGGGAGGAACGAGCTCCTACAATGAGCAGTTCTTC. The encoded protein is CSASSGAGGTSSYNEQFF.

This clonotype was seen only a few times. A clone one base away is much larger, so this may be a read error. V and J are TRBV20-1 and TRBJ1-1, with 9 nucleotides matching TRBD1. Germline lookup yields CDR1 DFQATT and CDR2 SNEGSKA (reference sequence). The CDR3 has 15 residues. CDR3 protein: CSTRNPGQGNTEAFF. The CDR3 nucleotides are TGCAGTACTAGAAATCCGGGACAGGGGAACACTGAAGCTTTCTTT.

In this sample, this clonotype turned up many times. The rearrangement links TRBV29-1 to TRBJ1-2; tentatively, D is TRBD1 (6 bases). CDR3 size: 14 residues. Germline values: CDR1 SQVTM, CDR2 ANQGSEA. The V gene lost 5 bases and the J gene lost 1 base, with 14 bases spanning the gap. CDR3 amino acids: CSVKRGAGNYGYTF. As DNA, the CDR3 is TGCAGCGTTAAGCGGGGGGCGGGTAACTATGGCTACACCTTC.

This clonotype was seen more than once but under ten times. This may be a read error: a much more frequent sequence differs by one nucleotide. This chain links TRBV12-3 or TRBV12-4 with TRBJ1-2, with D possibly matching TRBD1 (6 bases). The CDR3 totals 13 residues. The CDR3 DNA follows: TGTGCCAGCAGCGGAGGGGGGAGCGGTGGCTACGCCTTC. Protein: CASSGGGSGGYAF.

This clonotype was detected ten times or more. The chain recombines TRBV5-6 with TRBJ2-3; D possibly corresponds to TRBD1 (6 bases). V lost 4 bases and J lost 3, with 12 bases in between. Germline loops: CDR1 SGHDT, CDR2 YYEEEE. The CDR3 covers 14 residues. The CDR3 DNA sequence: TGTGCCAGCAGCCTCCGAACAGGGACAGATACGCAGTATTTT. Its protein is CASSLRTGTDTQYF.

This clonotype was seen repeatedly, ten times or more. CDR3 region: CSVLDSTDTQYF. CDR3 DNA sequence: TGCAGTGTCCTCGACAGCACAGATACGCAGTATTTT. The chain combines TRBV20-1 with TRBJ2-3; D remains unclear. Trimming stripped 7 bases from V and 0 bases from J, with 8 bases between. Germline V gene lookup returns CDR1 DFQATT and CDR2 SNEGSKA (reference sequence). This CDR3 is 12 amino acids long.

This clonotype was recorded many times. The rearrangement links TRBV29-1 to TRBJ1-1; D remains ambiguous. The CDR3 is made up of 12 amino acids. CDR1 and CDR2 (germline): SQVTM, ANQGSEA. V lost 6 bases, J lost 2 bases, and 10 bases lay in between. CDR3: CSVRTDNTEAFF. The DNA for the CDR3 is TGCAGCGTCCGGACGGATAACACTGAAGCTTTCTTT.

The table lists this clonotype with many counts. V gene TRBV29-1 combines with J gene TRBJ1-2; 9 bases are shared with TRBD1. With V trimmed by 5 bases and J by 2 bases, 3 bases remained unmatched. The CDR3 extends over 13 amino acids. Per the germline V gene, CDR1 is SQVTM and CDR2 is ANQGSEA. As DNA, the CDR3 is TGCAGCGTTCAGGGACAGGGAAACTATGGCTACACCTTC. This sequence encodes CSVQGQGNYGYTF.

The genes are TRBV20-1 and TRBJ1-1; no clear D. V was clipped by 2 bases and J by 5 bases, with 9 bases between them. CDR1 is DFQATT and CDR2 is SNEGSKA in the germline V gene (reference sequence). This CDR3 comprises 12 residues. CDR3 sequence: CSARQAVTEAFF. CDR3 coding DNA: TGCAGTGCTAGACAGGCGGTAACTGAAGCTTTCTTT.

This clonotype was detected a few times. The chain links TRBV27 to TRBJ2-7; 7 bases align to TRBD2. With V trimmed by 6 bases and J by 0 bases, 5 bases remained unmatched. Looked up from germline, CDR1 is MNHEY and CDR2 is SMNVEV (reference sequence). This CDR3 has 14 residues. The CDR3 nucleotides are TGTGCCAGCAGACCCGGGGGGATCTCCTACGAGCAGTACTTC. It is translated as CASRPGGISYEQYF.

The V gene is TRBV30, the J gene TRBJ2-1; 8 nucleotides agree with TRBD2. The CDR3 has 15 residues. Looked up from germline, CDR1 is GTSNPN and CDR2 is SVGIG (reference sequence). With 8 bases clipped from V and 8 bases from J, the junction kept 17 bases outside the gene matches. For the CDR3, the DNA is TGTGCCGGACAACTAGCGGCGGGAGCCGGGGATGAGCAGTTCTTC. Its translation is CAGQLAAGAGDEQFF.

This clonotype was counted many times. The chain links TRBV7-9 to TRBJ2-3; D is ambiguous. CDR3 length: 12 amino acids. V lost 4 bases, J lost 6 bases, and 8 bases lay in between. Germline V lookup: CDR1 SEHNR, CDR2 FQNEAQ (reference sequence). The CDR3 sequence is CASSSGLDTQYF. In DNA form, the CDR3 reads TGTGCCAGCAGCTCCGGTTTGGATACGCAGTATTTT. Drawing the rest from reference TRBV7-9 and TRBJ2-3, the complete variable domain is DTGVSQNPRHKITKRGQNVTFRCDPISEHNRLYWYRQTLGQGPEFLTYFQNEAQLEKSRLLSDRFSAERPKGSFSTLEIQRTEQGDSAMYLCASSSGLDTQYFGPGTRLTVL.

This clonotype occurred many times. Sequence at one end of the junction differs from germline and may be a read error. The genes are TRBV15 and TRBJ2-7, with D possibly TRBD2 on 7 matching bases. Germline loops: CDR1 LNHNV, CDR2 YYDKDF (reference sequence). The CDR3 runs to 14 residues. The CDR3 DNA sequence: TGTGCCACCGGCAGAGAGGGGGGAGGGTTCGAGCAGTACTTC. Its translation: CATGREGGGFEQYF.

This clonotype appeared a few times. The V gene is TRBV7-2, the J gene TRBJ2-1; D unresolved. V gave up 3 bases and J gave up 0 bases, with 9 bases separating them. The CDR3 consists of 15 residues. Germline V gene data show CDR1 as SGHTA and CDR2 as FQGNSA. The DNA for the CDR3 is TGTGCCAGCAGCTTGTTTGGTACCTCCTACAATGAGCAGTTCTTC. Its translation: CASSLFGTSYNEQFF.

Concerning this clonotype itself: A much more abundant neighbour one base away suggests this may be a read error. CDR3 loop: CASSLLGMTDGGYTF. The DNA for the CDR3 is TGTGCCAGCAGTTTATTGGGGATGACGGACGGGGGCTACACCTTC. This chain uses TRBV28 with TRBJ1-2; no clear D. The CDR3 runs 15 residues. Trimming removed 1 base from V and 8 bases from J, with 17 bases in between. Germline-derived CDR1 and CDR2 are MDHEN and SYDVKM.

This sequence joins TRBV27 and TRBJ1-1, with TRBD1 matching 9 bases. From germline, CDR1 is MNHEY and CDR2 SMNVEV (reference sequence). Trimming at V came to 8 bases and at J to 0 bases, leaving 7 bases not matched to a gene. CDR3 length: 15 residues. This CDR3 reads CASLTGGFMNTEAFF. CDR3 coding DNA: TGTGCCAGCTTGACAGGGGGTTTCATGAACACTGAAGCTTTCTTT.

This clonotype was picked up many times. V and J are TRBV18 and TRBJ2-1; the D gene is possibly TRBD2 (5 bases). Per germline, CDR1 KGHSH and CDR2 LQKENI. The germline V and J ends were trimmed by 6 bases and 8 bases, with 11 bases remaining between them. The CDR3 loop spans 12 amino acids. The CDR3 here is CASSTTGDEQFF. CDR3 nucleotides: TGTGCCAGCTCCACCACCGGGGATGAGCAGTTCTTC.

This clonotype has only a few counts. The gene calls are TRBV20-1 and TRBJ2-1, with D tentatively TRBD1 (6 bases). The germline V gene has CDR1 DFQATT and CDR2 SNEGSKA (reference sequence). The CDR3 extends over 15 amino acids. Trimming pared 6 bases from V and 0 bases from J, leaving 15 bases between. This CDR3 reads CSARTGHHSYNEQFF. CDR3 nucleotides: TGCAGTGCCCGGACGGGACACCACTCCTACAATGAGCAGTTCTTC.

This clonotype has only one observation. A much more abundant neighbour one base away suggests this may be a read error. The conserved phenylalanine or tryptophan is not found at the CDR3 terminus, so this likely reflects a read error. The CDR3 here is CASSLTGLDYEQYS. The DNA of the CDR3 is TGTGCCAGCAGCTTGACAGGGTTAGACTACGAGCAGTACTCC. The chain couples TRBV7-2 to TRBJ2-7; 7 bases map to TRBD1. This CDR3 is 14 amino acids long. CDR1 SGHTA and CDR2 FQGNSA come from the germline V gene. With V trimmed by 3 bases and J by 3 bases, 5 bases remained unmatched.

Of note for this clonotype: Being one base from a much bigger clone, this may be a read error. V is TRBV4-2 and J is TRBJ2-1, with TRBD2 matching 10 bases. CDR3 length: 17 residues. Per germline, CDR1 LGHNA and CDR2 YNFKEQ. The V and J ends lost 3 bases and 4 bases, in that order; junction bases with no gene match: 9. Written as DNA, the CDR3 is TGTGCCAGCAGCCAGCCGCTAGGGACTAGCGCATACAATGAGCAGTTCTTC. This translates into CASSQPLGTSAYNEQFF.

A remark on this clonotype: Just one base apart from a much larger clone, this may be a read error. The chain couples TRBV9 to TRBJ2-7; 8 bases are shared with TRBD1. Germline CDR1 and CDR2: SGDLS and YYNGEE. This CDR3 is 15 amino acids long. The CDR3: CTSSVNWDRSYEQYF. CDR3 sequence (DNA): TGTACCAGCAGCGTCAATTGGGACAGGTCCTACGAGCAGTACTTC.

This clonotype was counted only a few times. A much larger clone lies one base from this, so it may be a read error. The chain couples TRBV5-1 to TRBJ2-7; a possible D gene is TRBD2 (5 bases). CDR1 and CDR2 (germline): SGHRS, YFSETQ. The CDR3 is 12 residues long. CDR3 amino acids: CAGSVRSGEQYF. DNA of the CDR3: TGCGCCGGCAGCGTTAGGTCGGGGGAGCAGTACTTC.

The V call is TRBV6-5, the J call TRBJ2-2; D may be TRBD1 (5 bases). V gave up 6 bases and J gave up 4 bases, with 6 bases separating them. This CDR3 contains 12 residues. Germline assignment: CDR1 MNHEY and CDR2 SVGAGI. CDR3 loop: CASRGLTGELFF. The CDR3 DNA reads TGTGCCAGCAGGGGGCTCACCGGGGAGCTGTTTTTT.

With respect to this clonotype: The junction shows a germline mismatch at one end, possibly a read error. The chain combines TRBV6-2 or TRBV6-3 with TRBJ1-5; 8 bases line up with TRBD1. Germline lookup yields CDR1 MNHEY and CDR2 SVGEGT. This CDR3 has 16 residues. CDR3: CASSKRQGFGNRPQHF. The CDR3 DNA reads TGTGCCAGCAGTAAAAGACAGGGGTTTGGCAATCGGCCCCAGCATTTT.

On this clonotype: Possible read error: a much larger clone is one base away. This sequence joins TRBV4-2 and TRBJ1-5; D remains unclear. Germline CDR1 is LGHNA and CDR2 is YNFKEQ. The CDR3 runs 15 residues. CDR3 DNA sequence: TGTGCCAGCAGAATGACGGACGGTAGCAATCAGTCCCAGCATTTT. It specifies CASRMTDGSNQSQHF.

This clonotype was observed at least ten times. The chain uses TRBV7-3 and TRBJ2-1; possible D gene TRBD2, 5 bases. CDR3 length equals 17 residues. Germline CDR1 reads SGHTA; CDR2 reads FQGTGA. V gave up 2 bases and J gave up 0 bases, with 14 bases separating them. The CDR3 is CASSLDSVERSYNEQFF. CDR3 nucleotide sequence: TGTGCCAGCAGCTTAGATAGCGTGGAACGCTCCTACAATGAGCAGTTCTTC.

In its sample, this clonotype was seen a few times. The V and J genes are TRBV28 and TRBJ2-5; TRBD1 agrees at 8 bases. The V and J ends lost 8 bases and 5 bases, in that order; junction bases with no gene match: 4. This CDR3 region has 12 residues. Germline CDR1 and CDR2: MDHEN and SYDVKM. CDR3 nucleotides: TGTGCCAGCGGCAGGGGGCCGGAGACCCAGTACTTC. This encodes CASGRGPETQYF.

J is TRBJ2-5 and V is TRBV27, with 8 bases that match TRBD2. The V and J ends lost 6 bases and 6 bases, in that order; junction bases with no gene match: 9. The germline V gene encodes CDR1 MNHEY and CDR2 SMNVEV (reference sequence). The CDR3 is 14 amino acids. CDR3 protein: CASSPPGGRKTQYF. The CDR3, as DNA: TGTGCCAGCAGCCCCCCCGGCGGGAGGAAGACCCAGTACTTC.